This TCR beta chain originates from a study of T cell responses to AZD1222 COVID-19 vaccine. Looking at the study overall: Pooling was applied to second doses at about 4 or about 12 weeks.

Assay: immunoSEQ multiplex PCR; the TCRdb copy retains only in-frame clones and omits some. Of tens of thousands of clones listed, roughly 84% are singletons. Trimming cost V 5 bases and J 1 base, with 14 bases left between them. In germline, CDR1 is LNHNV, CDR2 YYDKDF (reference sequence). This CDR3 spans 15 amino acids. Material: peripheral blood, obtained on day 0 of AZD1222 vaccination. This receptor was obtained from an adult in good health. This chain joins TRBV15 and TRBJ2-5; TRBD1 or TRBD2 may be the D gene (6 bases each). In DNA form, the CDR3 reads TGTGCCACCAGCGGGGGGCCTGGGGTCCAAGAGACCCAGTACTTC. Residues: CATSGGPGVQETQYF.